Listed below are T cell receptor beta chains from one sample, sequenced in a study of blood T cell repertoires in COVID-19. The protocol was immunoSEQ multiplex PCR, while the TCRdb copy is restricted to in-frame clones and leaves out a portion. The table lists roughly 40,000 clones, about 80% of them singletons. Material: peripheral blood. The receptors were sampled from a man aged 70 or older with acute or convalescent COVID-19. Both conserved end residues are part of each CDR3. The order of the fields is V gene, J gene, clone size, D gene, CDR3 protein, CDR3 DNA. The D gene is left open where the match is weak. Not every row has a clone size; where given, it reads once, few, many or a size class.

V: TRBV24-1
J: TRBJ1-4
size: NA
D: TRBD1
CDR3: CATSEPGQGAGKLFF
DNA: TGTGCCACCAGTGAACCGGGACAGGGGGCAGGAAAACTGTTTTTT

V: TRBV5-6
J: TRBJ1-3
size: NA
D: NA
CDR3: CASSLEYGGNTIYF
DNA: TGTGCCAGCAGCTTGGAGTACGGTGGAAACACCATATATTTT

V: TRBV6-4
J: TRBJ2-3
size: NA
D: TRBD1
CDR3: CASSDGTGSTDTQYF
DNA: TGTGCCAGCAGTGACGGGACAGGGAGCACAGATACGCAGTATTTT

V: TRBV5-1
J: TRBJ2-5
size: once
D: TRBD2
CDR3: CASSKGTSGDFQETQYF
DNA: TGCGCCAGCAGCAAAGGGACTAGCGGGGACTTCCAAGAGACCCAGTACTTC

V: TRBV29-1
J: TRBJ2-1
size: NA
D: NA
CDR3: CSVTGEINEQFF
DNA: TGCAGCGTTACGGGTGAGATCAATGAGCAGTTCTTC

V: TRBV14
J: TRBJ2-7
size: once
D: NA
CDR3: CASSLTGHRSYEQYF
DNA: TGTGCCAGCAGCCTCACAGGGCACCGCTCCTACGAGCAGTACTTC

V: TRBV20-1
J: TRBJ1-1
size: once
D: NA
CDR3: CSASGQGIGNTEAFF
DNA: TGCAGTGCTAGTGGGCAGGGGATAGGAAACACTGAAGCTTTCTTT

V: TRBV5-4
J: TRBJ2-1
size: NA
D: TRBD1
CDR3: CASSRPPGTGNSHEQFF
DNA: TGTGCCAGCAGCCGTCCTCCGGGGACAGGGAATAGTCATGAGCAGTTCTTC

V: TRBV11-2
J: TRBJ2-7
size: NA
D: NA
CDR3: CASSTRTLTYEQYF
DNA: TGTGCCAGCAGCACAAGGACACTTACCTACGAGCAGTACTTC

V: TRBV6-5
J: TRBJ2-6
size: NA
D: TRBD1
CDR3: CASRTGGSGANVLTF
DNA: TGTGCCAGCAGGACAGGGGGCTCTGGGGCCAACGTCCTGACTTTC

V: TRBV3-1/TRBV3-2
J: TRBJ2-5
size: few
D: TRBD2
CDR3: CASSQEKSGGAPKETQYF
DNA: TGTGCCAGCAGCCAAGAAAAAAGCGGGGGGGCTCCCAAAGAGACCCAGTACTTC